These T cell receptor beta chains were read from a single sample in a study of regulatory T cells in long-lasting Graves disease. TCRdb called the multiplex PCR reads again in MiXCR, with one record for every CDR3 protein. The table has approximately 230,000 distinct CDR3 sequences, 15% to 20% seen once. The sequenced sample was peripheral blood mononuclear cells (PBMCs), obtained at new diagnosis, from a patient treated with antithyroid drugs. These receptor sequences come from a female donor with Graves disease. The CDR3 runs from the conserved cysteine through the conserved F or W. A D gene is named only where the DNA matches it firmly. The size entry is marked missing in some rows and otherwise reads once, few, many or a size class.

TGTGCCAGTAGTCCAGGGGGAAATAGCAATCAGCCCCAGCATTTT | CASSPGGNSNQPQHF | TRBD1 | TRBJ1-5 | TRBV19 | NA
TGTGCCAGCAGCTTAATGGACAGCGGGAGTACGTGGTCCTACGAGCAGTACTTC | CASSLMDSGSTWSYEQYF | TRBD2 | TRBJ2-7 | TRBV7-6 | NA
TGTGCCAGCAGTTTACCGGGAGAGAACTACGAGCAGTACTTC | CASSLPGENYEQYF | NA | TRBJ2-7 | TRBV28 | NA
TGTGCCAGCAGCTTGGGGCCCCGGGACAGGGGGTACGAGCAGTACTTC | CASSLGPRDRGYEQYF | TRBD1 | TRBJ2-7 | TRBV5-5 | few
TGTGCCAGCATCGCTAGGATGAACACCGGGGAGCTGTTTTTT | CASIARMNTGELFF | NA | TRBJ2-2 | TRBV12-3/TRBV12-4 | many
TGCGCCAGCAGCTTCCCGGGACAGGGTGAAGCTTTCTTT | CASSFPGQGEAFF | TRBD1 | TRBJ1-1 | TRBV5-1 | few
TGTGCCACCAGTGATCCGGGACTAGCGGGAGCGGACTCCTACAATGAGCAGTTCTTC | CATSDPGLAGADSYNEQFF | TRBD2 | TRBJ2-1 | TRBV24-1 | few
TGTGCCAGCAGTTACGATGCGAGACAGGGTTCTGGAACCCAGTACTTC | CASSYDARQGSGTQYF | TRBD1 | TRBJ2-5 | TRBV6-5 | many
TGCGCCAGCAGCCCTACCTTAGCGGCGTACAATGAGCAGTTCTTC | CASSPTLAAYNEQFF | NA | TRBJ2-1 | TRBV5-1 | many
TGTGCCAGCAGTCCCGGACTAGCGGGAGTGGTGAGCACCGGGGAGCTGTTTTTT | CASSPGLAGVVSTGELFF | TRBD2 | TRBJ2-2 | TRBV28 | many
TGTGCCAGCAGTGAAATATCGGACCCCCAAGGCGATGAGCAGTTCTTC | CASSEISDPQGDEQFF | NA | TRBJ2-1 | TRBV25-1 | many
TGTGCCAGCGGTCGGGTGAGAGAGACTGAAGCTTTCTTT | CASGRVRETEAFF | NA | TRBJ1-1 | TRBV2 | many
TGTGCCAGCAGCTTAGCAGGGAACGAGCAGTACTTC | CASSLAGNEQYF | NA | TRBJ2-7 | TRBV11-2 | many
TGTGCCAGCAGCTCCGCCGAACCCTGGACAGGGAGGACCGGGGAGCTGTTTTTT | CASSSAEPWTGRTGELFF | TRBD1 | TRBJ2-2 | TRBV11-3 | many
TGTGCCAGCAGCCCCTCACGGGTTGGGAATGAGCAGTTCTTC | CASSPSRVGNEQFF | NA | TRBJ2-1 | TRBV7-3 | many
TGCGCCAGCAGCAGCCGGGACAGTGATCTCCACGAGCAGTACTTC | CASSSRDSDLHEQYF | TRBD1 | TRBJ2-7 | TRBV4-1 | many
TGTGCCAGCACTAGCGCGGGGGGCGTCACTGAAGCTTTCTTT | CASTSAGGVTEAFF | NA | TRBJ1-1 | TRBV6-1 | many